This T cell receptor (beta chain) stems from a study of blood T cell repertoires in COVID-19. Across the whole study: Specimens from acute and convalescent COVID-19 originated in the United States, Italy and Spain. PBMCs, B-cell-depleted T cells, or T cells were the source of the cDNA or gDNA that made up the material.

Clones were read by immunoSEQ multiplex PCR, and TCRdb kept only the in-frame ones, dropping some. The repertoire consists of 150,000 to 200,000 clones, with roughly 84% occurring once and the leading ten covering roughly 3.1%. Everyone who took part was about 18 to 90 years old, and they came from roughly 25 US areas. Source material: PBMCs or T cells enriched from blood (not recorded which). This receptor was obtained from a woman in her 30s who had been exposed to COVID-19.

DNA for the CDR3: TGTGCCAGCAGCCCCGGGACAGGGAACACCGGGGAGCTGTTTTTT. This gives the protein CASSPGTGNTGELFF. The V and J genes are TRBV7-3 and TRBJ2-2; 8 bases line up with TRBD1. The V gene's germline CDR1 is SGHTA and CDR2 FQGTGA. This CDR3 comprises 15 residues. V lost 5 bases, J lost 1 base, and 3 bases stayed unmatched.